This passage covers 18 T cell receptor beta chains from one sample sequenced in a study of graft-versus-host responses after intestinal transplantation. The repertoire was sequenced with immunoSEQ multiplex PCR; TCRdb's copy has only in-frame clones and lacks some. The top ten hold roughly 0.12% of the sample, which has more than 100,000 clones, 90% to 95% seen once. What these receptors recognize is not known. This specimen was unstimulated CD4+ T cells sorted from spleen or lymph node cells, taken before intestinal transplant. These TCRs come from a human donor who received an intestinal transplant.

The chain employs TRBV7-9 and TRBJ2-2; 10 positions match TRBD2. J lost 1 base, V lost 4 bases, and 3 bases had no gene match. From germline, CDR1 is SEHNR and CDR2 FQNEAQ (reference sequence). The CDR3 is 16 amino acids. CDR3 nucleotides: TGTGCCAGCAGCTCCTTAGCGGGAGGGAACACCGGGGAGCTGTTTTTT. It is translated as CASSSLAGGNTGELFF.

This chain links TRBV7-9 with TRBJ2-7; D gene ambiguous. CDR3 size: 11 residues. Trimming pared 4 bases from V and 3 bases from J, leaving 4 bases between. Germline loops: CDR1 SEHNR, CDR2 FQNEAQ (reference sequence). This chain's CDR3 is CASSSDYEQYF. CDR3 coding DNA: TGTGCCAGCAGCTCAGACTACGAGCAGTACTTC.

The CDR3 is CATSLAGSTDTQYF. The CDR3 coding sequence is TGTGCCACCTCCTTAGCGGGAAGCACAGATACGCAGTATTTT. This chain connects TRBV10-3 to TRBJ2-3; 8 bases line up with TRBD2. Germline lookup yields CDR1 ENHRY and CDR2 SYGVKD. V dropped 10 bases and J dropped 0; count of bases not matched to a gene: 6. The CDR3 is 14 amino acids.

The chain joins TRBV2 to TRBJ2-5; D remains unclear. CDR1 and CDR2 (germline): SNHLY, FYNNEI. This CDR3 has 12 amino acids. Trimming took 6 bases from V and 5 from J, leaving 10 bases between them. The chain's CDR3 is CASRDDRETQYF. The CDR3 DNA is TGTGCCAGCAGAGACGATCGGGAGACCCAGTACTTC. Filled out from reference TRBV2 and TRBJ2-5, the complete variable domain reads EPEVTQTPSHQVTQMGQEVILRCVPISNHLYFYWYRQILGQKVEFLVSFYNNEISEKSEIFDDQFSVERPDGSNFTLKIRSTKLEDSAMYFCASRDDRETQYFGPGTRLLVL.

The rearrangement joins TRBV4-2 to TRBJ2-7; possible D gene TRBD1, 5 bases. The germline V gene has CDR1 LGHNA and CDR2 YNFKEQ. This CDR3 contains 14 residues. V dropped 1 base and J dropped 5 bases, with 12 bases sitting between them. The CDR3 here is CASSQVPRVDEQYF. The DNA for the CDR3 is TGTGCCAGCAGCCAAGTACCCAGGGTGGACGAGCAGTACTTC.

This chain connects TRBV29-1 to TRBJ2-1, with 8 bases matching TRBD1. The CDR3 extends over 13 amino acids. The germline gives CDR1 SQVTM, CDR2 ANQGSEA. The CDR3 is CTVRTGFYNEQFF. As DNA, the CDR3 is TGCACCGTCCGGACAGGGTTCTACAATGAGCAGTTCTTC.

The CDR3 DNA sequence: TGTGCCAGCAGTGTGGGGGGGCCTTCAGCCTATGGCTACACCTTC. This translates into CASSVGGPSAYGYTF. This chain connects TRBV6-1 to TRBJ1-2; tentative D call: TRBD1 (6 bases). The germline gives CDR1 MNHNS, CDR2 SASEGT. Trimming stripped 4 bases from V and 4 bases from J, with 16 bases between. The CDR3 has 15 amino acids.

This clone has just one count. This chain uses TRBV28 with TRBJ2-2; tentative D call: TRBD1 (6 bases). V was trimmed by 3 bases and J by 4 bases, leaving 15 bases between them. Germline V gene lookup returns CDR1 MDHEN and CDR2 SYDVKM. CDR3 length equals 16 residues. CDR3 region: CASSFGQSLGTGELFF. The CDR3 region has the DNA TGTGCCAGCAGTTTCGGACAGTCCTTGGGCACCGGGGAGCTGTTTTTT.

This clone was seen a handful of times. The V call is TRBV29-1, the J call TRBJ1-2; 10 bases map to TRBD1. Trimming removed 3 bases from V and 6 bases from J; junction bases left unmatched: 7. CDR1 and CDR2 from the germline V gene are SQVTM and ANQGSEA. This CDR3 has 14 amino acids. CDR3: CSVDLGQGDHGYTF. DNA for the CDR3: TGCAGCGTTGACCTCGGACAGGGGGATCATGGCTACACCTTC.

V is TRBV25-1 and J is TRBJ2-3, with TRBD1 matching over 8 bases. Trimming removed 8 bases from V and 3 bases from J; junction bases left unmatched: 10. The CDR3 covers 15 residues. Germline V gene lookup returns CDR1 MGHDK and CDR2 SYGVNS. This CDR3 reads CASAARGHGTDTQYF. Written as DNA, the CDR3 is TGTGCCAGCGCCGCCAGGGGGCATGGTACAGATACGCAGTATTTT.

V usage is TRBV6-5 and J usage is TRBJ1-1; D is unclear. Trimming removed 3 bases at V and 3 bases at J, with 14 bases between. Germline CDR1 is MNHEY and CDR2 is SVGAGI. The CDR3 has 15 amino acids. The CDR3 loop reads CASSYSSLRDTEAFF. CDR3 nucleotides: TGTGCCAGCAGTTATTCATCCTTGCGGGACACTGAAGCTTTCTTT.

V gene TRBV7-2 combines with J gene TRBJ2-7; 14 bases align to TRBD2. This CDR3 spans 16 amino acids. V shed 2 bases, J shed 10 bases, and the junction held 10 bases outside the gene matches. Germline values: CDR1 SGHTA, CDR2 FQGNSA. The CDR3 spells CASSLIATSGRVRQYF. The CDR3 region has the DNA TGTGCCAGCAGCTTAATCGCGACTAGCGGGAGGGTACGCCAGTACTTC. Together with reference TRBV7-2 and TRBJ2-7, the CDR3 gives the full variable domain: GAGVSQSPSNKVTEKGKDVELRCDPISGHTALYWYRQSLGQGLEFLIYFQGNSAPDKSGLPSDRFSAERTGGSVSTLTIQRTQQEDSAVYLCASSLIATSGRVRQYFGPGTRLTVT.

This sequence joins TRBV9 and TRBJ1-5; no reliable D call. In germline, CDR1 is SGDLS, CDR2 YYNGEE. Trimming left V 0 bases short and J 4 bases short, with 8 bases between. CDR3 length: 14 amino acids. The CDR3 sequence: CASSVGSGNQPQHF. The CDR3 DNA reads as TGTGCCAGCAGCGTAGGGTCGGGGAATCAGCCCCAGCATTTT.

The chain links TRBV19 to TRBJ2-3; 8 bases fit TRBD2. CDR3 length equals 15 residues. Trimming cost V 7 bases and J 5 bases; bases outside gene matches: 11. The germline gives CDR1 LNHDA, CDR2 SQIVND (reference sequence). CDR3: CASTSGRAGEDTQYF. In nucleotides, the CDR3 is TGTGCCAGTACCTCCGGGAGGGCCGGTGAAGATACGCAGTATTTT.

For the CDR3, the DNA is TGTGCCAGCAGTTTACAAAACTATGGCTACACCTTC. Protein: CASSLQNYGYTF. The chain carries TRBV28 and TRBJ1-2; D is unclear. Trimming stripped 2 bases from V and 2 bases from J, with 3 bases between. Germline lookup yields CDR1 MDHEN and CDR2 SYDVKM. CDR3 size: 12 residues.

The chain employs TRBV18 and TRBJ2-3; 10 bases map to TRBD2. The CDR3 sequence is 15 residues long. Trimming removed 3 bases from V and 3 bases from J; junction bases left unmatched: 3. Germline V lookup: CDR1 KGHSH, CDR2 LQKENI. Here the CDR3 reads CASSPGLAETDTQYF. CDR3 nucleotide sequence: TGTGCCAGCTCACCCGGACTAGCGGAAACAGATACGCAGTATTTT.

V gene TRBV5-1 combines with J gene TRBJ2-2; 8 bases fit TRBD2. Germline CDR1 reads SGHRS; CDR2 reads YFSETQ. This CDR3 has 15 amino acids. V lost 0 bases and J lost 3; bases outside the gene matches: 1. CDR3 in amino acids: CASSLAGGYTGELFF. In DNA, the CDR3 is TGCGCCAGCAGCTTGGCGGGAGGGTACACCGGGGAGCTGTTTTTT. The entire variable domain, with the rest obtained from reference TRBV5-1 and TRBJ2-2, is as follows: KAGVTQTPRYLIKTRGQQVTLSCSPISGHRSVSWYQQTPGQGLQFLFEYFSETQRNKGNFPGRFSGRQFSNSRSEMNVSTLELGDSALYLCASSLAGGYTGELFFGEGSRLTVL.

This sequence joins TRBV15 and TRBJ1-2; D remains ambiguous. V lost 0 bases and J lost 5, with 7 bases in between. The CDR3 runs 13 residues. The V gene's germline CDR1 is LNHNV and CDR2 YYDKDF (reference sequence). The CDR3 sequence is CATSRDGVYGYTF. The CDR3 DNA sequence: TGTGCCACCAGCAGAGATGGAGTGTATGGCTACACCTTC.